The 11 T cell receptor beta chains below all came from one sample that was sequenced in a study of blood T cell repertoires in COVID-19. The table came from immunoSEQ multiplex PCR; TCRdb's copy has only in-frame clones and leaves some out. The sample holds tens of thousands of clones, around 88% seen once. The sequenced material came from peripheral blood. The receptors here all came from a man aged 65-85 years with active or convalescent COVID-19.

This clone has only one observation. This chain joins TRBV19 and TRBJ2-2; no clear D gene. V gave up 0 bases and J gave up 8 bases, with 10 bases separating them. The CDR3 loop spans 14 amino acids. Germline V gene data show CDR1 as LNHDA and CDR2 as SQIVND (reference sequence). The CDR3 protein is CASSIDPPRGELFF. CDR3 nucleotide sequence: TGTGCCAGTAGTATAGACCCCCCCCGGGGGGAGCTGTTTTTT.

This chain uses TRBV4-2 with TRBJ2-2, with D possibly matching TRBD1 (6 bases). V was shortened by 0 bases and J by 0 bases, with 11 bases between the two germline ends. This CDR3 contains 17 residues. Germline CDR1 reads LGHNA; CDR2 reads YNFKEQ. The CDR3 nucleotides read TGTGCCAGCAGCCAAGATCTTCGGACAGCGAACACCGGGGAGCTGTTTTTT. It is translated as CASSQDLRTANTGELFF.

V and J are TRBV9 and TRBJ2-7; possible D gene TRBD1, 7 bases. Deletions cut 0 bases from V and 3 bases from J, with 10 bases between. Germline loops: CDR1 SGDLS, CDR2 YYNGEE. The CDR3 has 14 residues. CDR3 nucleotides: TGTGCCAGCAGCGTAGGACAGGGAGGCTACGAGCAGTACTTC. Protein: CASSVGQGGYEQYF.

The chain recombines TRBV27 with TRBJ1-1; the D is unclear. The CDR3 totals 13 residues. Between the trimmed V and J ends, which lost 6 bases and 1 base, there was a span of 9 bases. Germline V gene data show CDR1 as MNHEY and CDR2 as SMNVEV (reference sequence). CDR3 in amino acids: CASRISGNTEAFF. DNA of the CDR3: TGTGCCAGCAGAATATCGGGGAACACTGAAGCTTTCTTT.

The CDR3 reads CASSVTGSQSGNTIYF. The CDR3 bases are TGTGCCAGCAGCGTAACCGGGTCCCAATCTGGAAACACCATATATTTT. The chain is built from TRBV7-9 and TRBJ1-3, with D hard to call. Germline V CDR1 and CDR2: SEHNR, FQNEAQ (reference sequence). The V gene lost 5 bases and the J gene lost 1 base, with 15 bases spanning the gap. The CDR3 runs to 16 residues. Combining the CDR3 with reference TRBV7-9 and TRBJ1-3 gives the whole variable domain DTGVSQNPRHKITKRGQNVTFRCDPISEHNRLYWYRQTLGQGPEFLTYFQNEAQLEKSRLLSDRFSAERPKGSFSTLEIQRTEQGDSAMYLCASSVTGSQSGNTIYFGEGSWLTVV.

The CDR3 here is CASSSDAGQLYNEQFF. The DNA of the CDR3 is TGTGCCAGCAGTTCCGACGCCGGACAGCTTTACAATGAGCAGTTCTTC. V and J are TRBV28 and TRBJ2-1, with a possible D match to TRBD1 (6 bases). Trimming removed 4 bases from V and 4 bases from J, with 17 bases in between. Germline CDR1 and CDR2: MDHEN and SYDVKM. This CDR3 is 16 amino acids long.

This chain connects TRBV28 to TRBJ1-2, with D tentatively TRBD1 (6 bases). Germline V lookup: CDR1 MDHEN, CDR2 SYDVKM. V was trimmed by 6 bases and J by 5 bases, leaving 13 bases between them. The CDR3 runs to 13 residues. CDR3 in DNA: TGTGCCAGCAGACTAACAGGGAGTTATGGCTACACCTTC. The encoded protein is CASRLTGSYGYTF.

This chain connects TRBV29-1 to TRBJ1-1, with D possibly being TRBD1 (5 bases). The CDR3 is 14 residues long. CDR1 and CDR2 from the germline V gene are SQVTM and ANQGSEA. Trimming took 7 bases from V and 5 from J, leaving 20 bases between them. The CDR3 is CSGWRDGLGTEAFF. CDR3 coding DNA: TGCAGCGGTTGGAGGGACGGACTAGGGACTGAAGCTTTCTTT.

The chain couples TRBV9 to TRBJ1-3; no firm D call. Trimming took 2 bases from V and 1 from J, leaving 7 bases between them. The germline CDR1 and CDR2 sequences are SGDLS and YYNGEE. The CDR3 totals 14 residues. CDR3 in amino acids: CASSVEGSGNTIYF. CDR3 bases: TGTGCCAGCAGCGTTGAGGGATCTGGAAACACCATATATTTT.

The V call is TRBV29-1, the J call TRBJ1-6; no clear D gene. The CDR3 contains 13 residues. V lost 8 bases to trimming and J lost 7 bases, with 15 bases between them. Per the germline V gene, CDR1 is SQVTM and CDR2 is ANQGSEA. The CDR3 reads CSRPGGFNSPLHF. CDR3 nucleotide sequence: TGCAGCCGCCCCGGAGGCTTCAATTCACCCCTCCACTTT.

The CDR3 DNA follows: TGTGCCAGCAGCCGGACAGGGTCGGGTTCACCCCTCCACTTT. It specifies CASSRTGSGSPLHF. The chain is built from TRBV6-2 or TRBV6-3 and TRBJ1-6; 8 bases match TRBD1. The CDR3 loop spans 14 amino acids. Germline trimming cut 6 bases from V and 9 bases from J; bases unmatched to any gene: 7. Germline CDR1 MNHEY, CDR2 SVGEGT.